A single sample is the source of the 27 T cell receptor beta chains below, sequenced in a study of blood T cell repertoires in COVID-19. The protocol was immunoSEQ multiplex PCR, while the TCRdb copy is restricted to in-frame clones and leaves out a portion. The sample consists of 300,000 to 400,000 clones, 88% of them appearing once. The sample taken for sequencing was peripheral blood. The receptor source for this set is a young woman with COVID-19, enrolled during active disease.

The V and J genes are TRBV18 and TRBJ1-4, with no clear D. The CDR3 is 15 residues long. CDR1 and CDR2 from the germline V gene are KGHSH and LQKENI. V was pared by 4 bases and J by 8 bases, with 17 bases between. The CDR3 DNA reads TGTGCCAGCTCACTCGCCGCGGGTCGTGGGGAAAAACTGTTTTTT. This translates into CASSLAAGRGEKLFF.

CDR3 residues: CASRRRGSSLNTEAFF. CDR3 coding DNA: TGTGCCAGTAGGAGGCGAGGTAGCAGCTTGAACACTGAAGCTTTCTTT. V usage is TRBV19 and J usage is TRBJ1-1; D gene unclear. Germline assignment: CDR1 LNHDA and CDR2 SQIVND (reference sequence). The CDR3 has 16 amino acids. Trimming stripped 6 bases from V and 0 bases from J, with 17 bases between.

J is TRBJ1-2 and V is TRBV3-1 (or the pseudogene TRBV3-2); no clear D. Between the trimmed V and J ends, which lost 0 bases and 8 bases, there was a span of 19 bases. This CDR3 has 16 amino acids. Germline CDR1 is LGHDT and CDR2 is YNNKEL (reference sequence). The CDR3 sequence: CASSQDRTGAWVGYTF. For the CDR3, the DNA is TGTGCCAGCAGCCAAGACAGGACGGGAGCTTGGGTGGGCTACACCTTC.

The CDR3, as DNA: TGCGCCAGCAGGGACGCCGGGGTCACGAACACTGAAGCTTTCTTT. This encodes CASRDAGVTNTEAFF. The V gene is TRBV5-1, the J gene TRBJ1-1; unclear D gene. CDR1 and CDR2 (germline): SGHRS, YFSETQ. V shed 5 bases and J shed 1 base, with 15 bases lying between them. The CDR3 spans 15 residues.

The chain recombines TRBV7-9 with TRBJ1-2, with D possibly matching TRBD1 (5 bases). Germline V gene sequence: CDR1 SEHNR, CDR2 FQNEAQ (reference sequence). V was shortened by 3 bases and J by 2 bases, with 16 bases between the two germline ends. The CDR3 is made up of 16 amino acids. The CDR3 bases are TGTGCCAGCAGCTTCAATCAGGGAGGAGGGAACTATGGCTACACCTTC. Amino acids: CASSFNQGGGNYGYTF.

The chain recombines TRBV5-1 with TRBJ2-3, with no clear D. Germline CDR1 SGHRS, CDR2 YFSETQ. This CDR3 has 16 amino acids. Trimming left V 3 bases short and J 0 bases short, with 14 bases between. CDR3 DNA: TGCGCCAGCAGCTCTACCCGAACCCGAAGCACAGATACGCAGTATTTT. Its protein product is CASSSTRTRSTDTQYF.

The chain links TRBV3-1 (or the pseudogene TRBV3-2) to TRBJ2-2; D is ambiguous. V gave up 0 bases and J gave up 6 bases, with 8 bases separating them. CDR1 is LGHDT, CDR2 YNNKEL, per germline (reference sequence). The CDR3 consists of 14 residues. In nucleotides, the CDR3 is TGTGCCAGCAGCCAAGATCCCGAGGCCGGGGAGCTGTTTTTT. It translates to CASSQDPEAGELFF.

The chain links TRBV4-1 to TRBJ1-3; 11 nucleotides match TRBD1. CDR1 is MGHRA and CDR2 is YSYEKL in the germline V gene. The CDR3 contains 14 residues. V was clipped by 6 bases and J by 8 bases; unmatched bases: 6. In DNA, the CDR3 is TGCGCCAGCAGGGACCAGGGACAGGGGGACACCATATATTTT. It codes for CASRDQGQGDTIYF.

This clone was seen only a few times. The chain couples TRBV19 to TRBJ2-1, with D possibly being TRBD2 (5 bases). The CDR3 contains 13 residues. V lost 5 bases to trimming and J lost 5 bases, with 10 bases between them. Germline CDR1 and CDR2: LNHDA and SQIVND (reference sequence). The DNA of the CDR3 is TGTGCCAGTAGTCCCGGGAATCACAATGAGCAGTTCTTC. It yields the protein CASSPGNHNEQFF.

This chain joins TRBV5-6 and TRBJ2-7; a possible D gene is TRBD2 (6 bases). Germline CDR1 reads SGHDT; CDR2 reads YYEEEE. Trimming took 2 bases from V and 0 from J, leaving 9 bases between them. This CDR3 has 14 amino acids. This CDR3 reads CASSFPGSSYEQYV. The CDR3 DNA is TGTGCCAGCAGCTTCCCCGGGAGCTCCTACGAGCAGTACGTC.

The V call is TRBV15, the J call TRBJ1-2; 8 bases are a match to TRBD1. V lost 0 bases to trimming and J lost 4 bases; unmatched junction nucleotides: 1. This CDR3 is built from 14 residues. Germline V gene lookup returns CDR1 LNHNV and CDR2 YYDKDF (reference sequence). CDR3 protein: CATSRDGTGYGYTF. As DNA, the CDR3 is TGTGCCACCAGCAGAGATGGGACAGGCTATGGCTACACCTTC.

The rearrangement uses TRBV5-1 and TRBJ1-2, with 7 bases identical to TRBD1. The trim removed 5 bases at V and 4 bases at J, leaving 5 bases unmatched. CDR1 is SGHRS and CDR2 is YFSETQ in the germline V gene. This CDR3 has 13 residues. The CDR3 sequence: CASSGDSFYGYTF. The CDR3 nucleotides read TGCGCCAGCAGTGGGGACAGCTTCTATGGCTACACCTTC.

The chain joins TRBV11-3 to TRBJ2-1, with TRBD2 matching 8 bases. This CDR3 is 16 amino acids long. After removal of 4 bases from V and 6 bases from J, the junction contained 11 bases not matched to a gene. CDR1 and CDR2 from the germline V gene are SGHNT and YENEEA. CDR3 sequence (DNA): TGTGCCAGCAGCTCCTGGACTAGCTCCAGGGGCAATGAGCAGTTCTTC. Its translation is CASSSWTSSRGNEQFF.

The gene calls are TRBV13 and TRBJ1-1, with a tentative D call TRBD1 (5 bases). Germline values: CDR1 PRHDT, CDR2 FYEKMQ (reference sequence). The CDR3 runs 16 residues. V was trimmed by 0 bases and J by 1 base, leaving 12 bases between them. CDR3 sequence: CASSLGRVRGNTEAFF. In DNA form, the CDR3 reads TGTGCCAGCAGCTTAGGAAGGGTAAGGGGGAACACTGAAGCTTTCTTT.

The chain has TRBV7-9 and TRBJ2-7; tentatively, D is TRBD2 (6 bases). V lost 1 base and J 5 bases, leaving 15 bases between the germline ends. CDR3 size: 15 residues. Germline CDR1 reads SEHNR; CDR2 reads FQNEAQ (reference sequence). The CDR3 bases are TGTGCCAGCAGCTTAGTGGGGGGACCGGCCGACGAGCAGTACTTC. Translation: CASSLVGGPADEQYF.

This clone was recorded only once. CDR3 region: CSMDTNYGYTF. CDR3 DNA sequence: TGCAGTATGGACACCAACTATGGCTACACCTTC. The genes are TRBV20-1 and TRBJ1-2, with a weak D call TRBD1 (5 bases). The V gene's germline CDR1 is DFQATT and CDR2 SNEGSKA (reference sequence). The CDR3 consists of 11 residues. The V end lost 8 bases, the J end lost 2 bases, and 9 bases lay between the germline ends.

CDR3: CASSISGNQPQHF. The CDR3 nucleotides are TGTGCCAGTAGTATTTCAGGCAATCAGCCCCAGCATTTT. The genes are TRBV19 and TRBJ1-5, with D unresolved. Trimming left V 3 bases short and J 2 bases short, with 5 bases between. Germline V gene lookup returns CDR1 LNHDA and CDR2 SQIVND (reference sequence). The CDR3 consists of 13 residues. The entire variable domain, with the rest obtained from reference TRBV19 and TRBJ1-5, is as follows: DGGITQSPKYLFRKEGQNVTLSCEQNLNHDAMYWYRQDPGQGLRLIYYSQIVNDFQKGDIAEGYSVSREKKESFPLTVTSAQKNPTAFYLCASSISGNQPQHFGDGTRLSIL.

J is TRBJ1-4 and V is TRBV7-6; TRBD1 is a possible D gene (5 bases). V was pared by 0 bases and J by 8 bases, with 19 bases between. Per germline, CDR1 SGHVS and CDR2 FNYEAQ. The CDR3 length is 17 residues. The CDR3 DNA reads TGTGCCAGCAGCTTAGCGGGGCGGAGGGAAGGGAACGAAAAACTGTTTTTT. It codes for CASSLAGRREGNEKLFF.

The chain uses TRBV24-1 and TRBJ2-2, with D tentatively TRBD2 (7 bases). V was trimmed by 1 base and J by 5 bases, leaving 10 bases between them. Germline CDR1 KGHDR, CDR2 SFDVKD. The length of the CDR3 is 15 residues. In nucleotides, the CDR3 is TGTGCCACCAGTGATTTCGGGGGGCGGACCGGGGAGCTGTTTTTT. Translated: CATSDFGGRTGELFF.

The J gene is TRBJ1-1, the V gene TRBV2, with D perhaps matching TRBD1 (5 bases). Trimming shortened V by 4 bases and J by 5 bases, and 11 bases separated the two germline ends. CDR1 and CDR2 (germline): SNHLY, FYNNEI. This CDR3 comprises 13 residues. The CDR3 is CASSVVRATEAFF. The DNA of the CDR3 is TGTGCCAGCAGTGTTGTCAGGGCGACTGAAGCTTTCTTT. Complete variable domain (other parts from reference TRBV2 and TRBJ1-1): EPEVTQTPSHQVTQMGQEVILRCVPISNHLYFYWYRQILGQKVEFLVSFYNNEISEKSEIFDDQFSVERPDGSNFTLKIRSTKLEDSAMYFCASSVVRATEAFFGQGTRLTVV.

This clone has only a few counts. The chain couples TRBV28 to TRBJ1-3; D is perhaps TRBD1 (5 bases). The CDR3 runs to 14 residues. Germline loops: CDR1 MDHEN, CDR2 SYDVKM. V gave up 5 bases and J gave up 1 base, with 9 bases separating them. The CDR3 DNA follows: TGTGCCAGCAGTACCAGGGTTTCTGGAAACACCATATATTTT. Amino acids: CASSTRVSGNTIYF. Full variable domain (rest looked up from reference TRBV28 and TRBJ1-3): DVKVTQSSRYLVKRTGEKVFLECVQDMDHENMFWYRQDPGLGLRLIYFSYDVKMKEKGDIPEGYSVSREKKERFSLILESASTNQTSMYLCASSTRVSGNTIYFGEGSWLTVV.

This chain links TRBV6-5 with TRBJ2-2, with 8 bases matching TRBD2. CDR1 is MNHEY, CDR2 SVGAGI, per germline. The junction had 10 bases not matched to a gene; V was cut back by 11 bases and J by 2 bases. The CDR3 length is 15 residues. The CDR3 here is CAAALAVSNTGELFF. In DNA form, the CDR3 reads TGTGCCGCCGCACTAGCGGTCTCTAACACCGGGGAGCTGTTTTTT.

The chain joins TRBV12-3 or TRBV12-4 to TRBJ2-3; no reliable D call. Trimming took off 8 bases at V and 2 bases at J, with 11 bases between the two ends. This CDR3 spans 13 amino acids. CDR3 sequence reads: CASGDSYTDTQYF. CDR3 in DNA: TGTGCCAGCGGCGACTCTTACACAGATACGCAGTATTTT.

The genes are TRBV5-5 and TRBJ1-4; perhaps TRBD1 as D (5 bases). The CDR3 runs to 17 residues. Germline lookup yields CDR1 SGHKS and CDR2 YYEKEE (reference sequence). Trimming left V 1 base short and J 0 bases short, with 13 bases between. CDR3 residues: CASSLFQGFATNEKLFF. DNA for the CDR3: TGTGCCAGCAGCTTGTTTCAGGGATTTGCAACTAATGAAAAACTGTTTTTT.

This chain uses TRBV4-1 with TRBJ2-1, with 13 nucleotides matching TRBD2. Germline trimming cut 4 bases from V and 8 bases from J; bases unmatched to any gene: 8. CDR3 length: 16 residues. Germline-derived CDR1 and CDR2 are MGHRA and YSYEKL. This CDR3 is CASSRPLAGGLDEQFF. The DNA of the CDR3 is TGCGCCAGCAGCCGACCACTAGCGGGGGGGCTCGATGAGCAGTTCTTC.

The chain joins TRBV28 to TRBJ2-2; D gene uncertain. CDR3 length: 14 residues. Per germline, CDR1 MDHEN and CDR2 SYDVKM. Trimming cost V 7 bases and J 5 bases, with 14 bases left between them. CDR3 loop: CASTTVIGTGELFF. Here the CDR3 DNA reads TGTGCCAGCACTACGGTGATTGGTACCGGGGAGCTGTTTTTT.

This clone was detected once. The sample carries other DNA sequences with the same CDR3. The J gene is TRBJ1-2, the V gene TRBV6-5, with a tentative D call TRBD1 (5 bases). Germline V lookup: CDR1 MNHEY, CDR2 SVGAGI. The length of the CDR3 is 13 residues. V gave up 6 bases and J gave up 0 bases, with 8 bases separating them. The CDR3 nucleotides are TGTGCCAGCAGCCGGGACTCTAACTATGGCTACACCTTC. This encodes CASSRDSNYGYTF.